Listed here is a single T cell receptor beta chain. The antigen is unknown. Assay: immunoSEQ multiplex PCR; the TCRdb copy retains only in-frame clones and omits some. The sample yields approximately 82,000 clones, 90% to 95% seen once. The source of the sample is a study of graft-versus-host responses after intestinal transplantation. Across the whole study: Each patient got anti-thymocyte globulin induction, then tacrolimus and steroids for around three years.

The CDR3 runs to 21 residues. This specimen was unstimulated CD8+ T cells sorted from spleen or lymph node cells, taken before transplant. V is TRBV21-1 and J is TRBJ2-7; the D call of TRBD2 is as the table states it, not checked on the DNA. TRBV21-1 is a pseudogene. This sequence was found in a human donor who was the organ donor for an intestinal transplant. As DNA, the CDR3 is TGTGCCAGCAGACAGACATGTACAACCGGGACTAGTCCCTTTGACCGGTACGAGCAGTACTTC. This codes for CASRQTCTTGTSPFDRYEQYF.